One and the same sample provided the 16 T cell receptor beta chains below, sequenced in a study of identical twins. Via MiXCR, TCRdb re-called the 5' RACE reads, giving one row per CDR3 protein. Found here are 1,800,000 or so distinct CDR3 sequences, around 33% of them singletons; the top ten hold around 0.25%. The material sequenced was cord blood. Source of these receptors: a newborn girl in good health.

Regarding this clonotype: A read error is possible here, since a much larger clone lies one base away. The chain joins TRBV4-1 to TRBJ2-1, with D tentatively TRBD1 (5 bases). V was pared by 1 base and J by 6 bases, with 13 bases between. CDR1 and CDR2 (germline): MGHRA, YSYEKL. This CDR3 spans 15 amino acids. The CDR3 DNA is TGCGCCAGCAGCCAAGGGCAGGGAACATCCAATGAGCAGTTCTTC. Translation: CASSQGQGTSNEQFF.

For this clonotype: This may arise from a read error, as a much more abundant clone is one base away. The CDR3 loop reads CASSGRGGSYNEQFF. DNA for the CDR3: TGTGCCAGCAGCGGGCGGGGGGGCTCCTACAATGAGCAGTTCTTC. The V gene is TRBV3-1, the J gene TRBJ2-1, with 9 positions matching TRBD2. After removal of 5 bases from V and 0 bases from J, the junction contained 2 bases not matched to a gene. The CDR3 is made up of 15 amino acids. Germline-derived CDR1 and CDR2 are LGHDT and YNNKEL (reference sequence).

The rearrangement uses TRBV9 and TRBJ2-1; 7 bases fit TRBD2. Trimming at V came to 0 bases and at J to 8 bases, leaving 11 bases not matched to a gene. The germline V gene encodes CDR1 SGDLS and CDR2 YYNGEE. The CDR3 totals 16 residues. In DNA, the CDR3 is TGTGCCAGCAGCGTAGTAAAGCGGGGAGCCAACGATGAGCAGTTCTTC. The encoded protein is CASSVVKRGANDEQFF.

This clonotype was picked up a small number of times. V is TRBV19 and J is TRBJ1-6; no reliable D call. The CDR3 has 14 residues. V lost 9 bases and J 0 bases, leaving 9 bases between the germline ends. CDR1 LNHDA and CDR2 SQIVND come from the germline V gene (reference sequence). CDR3: CASQASSYNSPLHF. The CDR3 bases are TGTGCCAGCCAGGCCAGCTCCTATAATTCACCCCTCCACTTT.

The V and J genes are TRBV27 and TRBJ2-1, with D unclear. Germline V gene lookup returns CDR1 MNHEY and CDR2 SMNVEV (reference sequence). The CDR3 runs to 13 residues. V lost 2 bases, J lost 6 bases, and 8 bases lay in between. DNA for the CDR3: TGTGCCAGCAGTTTAATACAAAGCAATGAGCAGTTCTTC. Its translation: CASSLIQSNEQFF.

A remark on this clonotype: An end of the junction does not agree with germline; a read error may underlie this. This chain connects TRBV4-2 to TRBJ2-7; 8 bases line up with TRBD1. The CDR3 sequence is 15 residues long. The germline V gene encodes CDR1 LGHNA and CDR2 YNFKEQ. The chain's CDR3 is CANSRGQGDSYEQYF. The CDR3, as DNA: TGTGCCAACAGCCGCGGACAGGGAGACTCCTACGAGCAGTACTTC.

This clonotype was detected only a few times. The V call is TRBV27, the J call TRBJ2-7; 8 nucleotides line up with TRBD2. Trimming cost V 2 bases and J 7 bases; bases outside gene matches: 13. Germline assignment: CDR1 MNHEY and CDR2 SMNVEV (reference sequence). This CDR3 spans 16 amino acids. The CDR3 is CASSLRAGVLGDEQYF. The DNA of the CDR3 is TGTGCCAGCAGTTTAAGAGCGGGAGTCCTAGGGGATGAGCAGTACTTC.

V is TRBV28 and J is TRBJ1-2; D call uncertain. This CDR3 has 17 amino acids. Germline values: CDR1 MDHEN, CDR2 SYDVKM. V lost 6 bases and J 3 bases, leaving 23 bases between the germline ends. CDR3 DNA sequence: TGTGCCAGCAGCCCAATGGGGAGGGAGGTTGCCTACTATGGCTACACCTTC. Translated, it gives CASSPMGREVAYYGYTF.

V usage is TRBV29-1 and J usage is TRBJ2-2; 8 nucleotides agree with TRBD1. The CDR3 is made up of 14 amino acids. J lost 4 bases, V lost 5 bases, and 6 bases had no gene match. CDR1 and CDR2 from the germline V gene are SQVTM and ANQGSEA. This CDR3 is CSVTGTGPTGELFF. The CDR3 nucleotides read TGCAGCGTTACGGGGACAGGACCCACCGGGGAGCTGTTTTTT.

In this sample, this clonotype turned up a few times. The J gene is TRBJ2-5, the V gene TRBV12-3 or TRBV12-4, with D uncertain. V lost 6 bases to trimming and J lost 1 base, with 12 bases between them. The CDR3 spans 14 residues. The CDR3 spells CASSPPTIQETQYF. The DNA for the CDR3 is TGTGCCAGCAGCCCCCCGACAATCCAAGAGACCCAGTACTTC.

The CDR3 DNA follows: TGTGCCAGCAGCCAAGATTGGACAACTCTAGCGAACACCGGGGAGCTGTTTTTT. Amino acids: CASSQDWTTLANTGELFF. This chain connects TRBV4-2 to TRBJ2-2; perhaps TRBD1 as D (5 bases). V was shortened by 0 bases and J by 0 bases, with 14 bases between the two germline ends. The length of the CDR3 is 18 residues. Germline assignment: CDR1 LGHNA and CDR2 YNFKEQ.

In its sample, this clonotype was seen a few times. This rearrangement joins TRBV7-9 to TRBJ1-6; TRBD1 matches at 8 bases. The CDR3 has 13 residues. V was pared by 8 bases and J by 10 bases, with 7 bases of the junction left unmatched. CDR1 is SEHNR and CDR2 is FQNEAQ in the germline V gene (reference sequence). The DNA for the CDR3 is TGTGCCAGCCAGGGGGCTTTAAGGTCACCCCTCCACTTT. This gives the protein CASQGALRSPLHF.

There are a few counts of this clonotype. The chain combines TRBV15 with TRBJ2-1, with a tentative D call TRBD1 (7 bases). The CDR3 is 18 residues long. Germline V gene lookup returns CDR1 LNHNV and CDR2 YYDKDF (reference sequence). The V end was cut by 1 base, the J end by 8 bases, with 24 bases between. CDR3 nucleotide sequence: TGTGCCACCAGCAGAGGTCGGGACAGAAGAGGAGGGGTGTATGAGCAGTTCTTC. It specifies CATSRGRDRRGGVYEQFF.

The gene calls are TRBV28 and TRBJ2-1; 7 nucleotides line up with TRBD2. The J call may be mistaken, given a closer DNA end match to TRBJ2-7. This CDR3 spans 15 amino acids. Germline CDR1 MDHEN, CDR2 SYDVKM. CDR3 amino acids: CASSFYGLVSAEQYF. The CDR3 region has the DNA TGTGCCAGCAGTTTCTATGGACTAGTTTCGGCTGAGCAGTACTTC.

The chain is built from TRBV28 and TRBJ1-5, with D maybe TRBD1 (6 bases). V dropped 3 bases and J dropped 2 bases, with 17 bases sitting between them. The CDR3 totals 17 residues. Germline CDR1 is MDHEN and CDR2 is SYDVKM. DNA of the CDR3: TGTGCCAGCAGTTTTCTGAGAGGGGGAGGTGGCAATCAGCCCCAGCATTTT. Residues: CASSFLRGGGGNQPQHF.

This clonotype was detected a few times. This CDR3 is CASSLHKEDTQYF. For the CDR3, the DNA is TGTGCCAGCAGCCTCCATAAGGAGGATACGCAGTATTTT. The chain recombines TRBV6-5 with TRBJ2-3; D unclear. This CDR3 region has 13 residues. With 6 bases removed from V and 6 bases from J, the gap between germline ends came to 13 bases. The germline CDR1 and CDR2 sequences are MNHEY and SVGAGI.